The clone carrying this T cell receptor beta chain was recorded at least ten times. CDR3 length: 12 residues. V was pared by 2 bases and J by 4 bases, with 6 bases between. From germline, CDR1 is SQVTM and CDR2 ANQGSEA. These data belong to a study of T-cell reconstitution after alpha-beta-depleted transplantation in children. As it was prepared, the TCRbeta library received unique molecular identifiers. TCRdb used MiXCR to reprocess the PCR reads, holding one entry per CDR3 protein. The sample gives approximately 190,000 distinct CDR3 sequences, just under 6.5% of which show up once; roughly 4.7% is in the top ten.

The gene calls are TRBV29-1 and TRBJ2-1; D is uncertain. The starting material was PBMCs, obtained before TCRalphabeta/CD19-depleted stem cell transplant. The sequence was obtained from a girl less than two years old with combined immunodeficiency, due to receive a stem cell transplant. CDR3 nucleotide sequence: TGCAGCGTTGAAAGGCAGTACAATGAGCAGTTCTTC. Protein sequence: CSVERQYNEQFF.